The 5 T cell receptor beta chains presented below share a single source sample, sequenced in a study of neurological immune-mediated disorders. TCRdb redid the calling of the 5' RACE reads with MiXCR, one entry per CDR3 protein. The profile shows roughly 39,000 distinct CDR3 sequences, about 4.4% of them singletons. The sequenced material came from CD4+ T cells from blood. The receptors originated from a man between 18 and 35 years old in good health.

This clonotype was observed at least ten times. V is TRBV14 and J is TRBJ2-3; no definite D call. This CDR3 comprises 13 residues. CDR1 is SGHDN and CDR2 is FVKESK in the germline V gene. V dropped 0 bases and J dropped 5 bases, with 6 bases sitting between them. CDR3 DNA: TGTGCCAGCAGCCAAGAATTGAGAGATACGCAGTATTTT. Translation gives CASSQELRDTQYF.

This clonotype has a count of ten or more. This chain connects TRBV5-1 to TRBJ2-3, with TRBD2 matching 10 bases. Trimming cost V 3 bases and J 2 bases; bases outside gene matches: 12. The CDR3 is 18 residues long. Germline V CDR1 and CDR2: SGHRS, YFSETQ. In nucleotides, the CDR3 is TGCGCCAGCAGCTCCTCCCCTAGCGGGGGAGACTTCACAGATACGCAGTATTTT. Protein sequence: CASSSSPSGGDFTDTQYF. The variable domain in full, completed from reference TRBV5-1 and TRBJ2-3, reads KAGVTQTPRYLIKTRGQQVTLSCSPISGHRSVSWYQQTPGQGLQFLFEYFSETQRNKGNFPGRFSGRQFSNSRSEMNVSTLELGDSALYLCASSSSPSGGDFTDTQYFGPGTRLTVL.

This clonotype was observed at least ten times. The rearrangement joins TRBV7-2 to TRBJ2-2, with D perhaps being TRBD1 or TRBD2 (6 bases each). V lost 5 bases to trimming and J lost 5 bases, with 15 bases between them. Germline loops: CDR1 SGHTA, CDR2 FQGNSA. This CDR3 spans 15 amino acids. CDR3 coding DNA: TGTGCCAGCAGCCCTGGGCCGGGGGCAACCGGGGAGCTGTTTTTT. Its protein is CASSPGPGATGELFF.

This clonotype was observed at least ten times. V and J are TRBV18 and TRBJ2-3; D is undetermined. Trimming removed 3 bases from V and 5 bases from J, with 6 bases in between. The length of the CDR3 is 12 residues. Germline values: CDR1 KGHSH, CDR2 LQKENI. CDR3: CASSPAKDTQYF. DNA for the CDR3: TGTGCCAGCTCACCGGCGAAAGATACGCAGTATTTT.

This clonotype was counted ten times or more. CDR3: CATGPRSLNTEAFF. CDR3 nucleotides: TGTGCCACCGGTCCAAGGAGCCTCAACACTGAAGCTTTCTTT. This chain links TRBV28 with TRBJ1-1, with no clear D. Germline CDR1 reads MDHEN; CDR2 reads SYDVKM. This CDR3 spans 14 amino acids. Trimming pared 10 bases from V and 2 bases from J, leaving 17 bases between.